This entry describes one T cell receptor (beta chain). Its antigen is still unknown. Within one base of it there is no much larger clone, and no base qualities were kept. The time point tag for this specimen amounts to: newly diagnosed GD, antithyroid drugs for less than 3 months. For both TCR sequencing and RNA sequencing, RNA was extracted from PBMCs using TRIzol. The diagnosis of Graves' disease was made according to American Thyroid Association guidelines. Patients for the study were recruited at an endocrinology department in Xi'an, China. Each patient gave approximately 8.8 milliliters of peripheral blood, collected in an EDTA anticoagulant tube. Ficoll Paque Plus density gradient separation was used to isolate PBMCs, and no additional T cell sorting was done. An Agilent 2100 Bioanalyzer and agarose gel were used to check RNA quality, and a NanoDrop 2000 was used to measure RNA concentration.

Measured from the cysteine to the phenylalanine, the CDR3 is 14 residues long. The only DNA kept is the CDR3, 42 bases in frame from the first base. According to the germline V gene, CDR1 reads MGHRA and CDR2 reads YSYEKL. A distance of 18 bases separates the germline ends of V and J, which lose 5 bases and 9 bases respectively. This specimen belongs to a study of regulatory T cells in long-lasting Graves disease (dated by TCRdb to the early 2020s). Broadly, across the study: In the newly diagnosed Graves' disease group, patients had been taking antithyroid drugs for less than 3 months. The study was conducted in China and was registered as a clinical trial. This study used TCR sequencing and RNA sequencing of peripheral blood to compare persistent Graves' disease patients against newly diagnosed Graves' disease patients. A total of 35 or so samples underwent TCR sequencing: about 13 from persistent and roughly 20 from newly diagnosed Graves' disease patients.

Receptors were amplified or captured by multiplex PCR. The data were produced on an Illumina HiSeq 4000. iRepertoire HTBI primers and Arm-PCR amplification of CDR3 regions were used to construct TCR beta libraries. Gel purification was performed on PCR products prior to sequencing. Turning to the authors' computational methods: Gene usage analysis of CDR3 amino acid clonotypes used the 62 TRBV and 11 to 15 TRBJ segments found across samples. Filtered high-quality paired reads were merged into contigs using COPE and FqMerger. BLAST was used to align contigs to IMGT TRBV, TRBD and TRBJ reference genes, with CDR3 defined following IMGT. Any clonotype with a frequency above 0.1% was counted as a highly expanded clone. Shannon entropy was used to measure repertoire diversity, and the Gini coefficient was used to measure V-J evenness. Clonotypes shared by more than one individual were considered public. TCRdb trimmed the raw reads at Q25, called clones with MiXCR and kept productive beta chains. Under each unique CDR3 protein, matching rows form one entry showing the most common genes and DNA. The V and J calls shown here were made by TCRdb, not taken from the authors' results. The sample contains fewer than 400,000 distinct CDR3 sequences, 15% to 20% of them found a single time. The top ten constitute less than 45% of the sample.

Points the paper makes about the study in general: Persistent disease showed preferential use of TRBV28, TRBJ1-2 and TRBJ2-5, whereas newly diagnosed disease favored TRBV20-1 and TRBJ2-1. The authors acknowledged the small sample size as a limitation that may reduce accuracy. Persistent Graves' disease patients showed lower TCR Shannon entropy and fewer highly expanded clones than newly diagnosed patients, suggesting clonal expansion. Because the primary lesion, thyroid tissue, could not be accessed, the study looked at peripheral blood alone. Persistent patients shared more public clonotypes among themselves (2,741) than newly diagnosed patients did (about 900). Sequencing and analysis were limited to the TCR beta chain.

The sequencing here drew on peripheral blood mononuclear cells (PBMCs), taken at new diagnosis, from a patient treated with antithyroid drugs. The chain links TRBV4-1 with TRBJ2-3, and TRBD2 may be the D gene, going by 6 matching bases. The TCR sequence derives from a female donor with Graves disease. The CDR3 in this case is CASSEFGTPATQYF. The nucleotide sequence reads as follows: TGCGCCAGCAGCGAGTTTGGGACTCCCGCCACGCAGTATTTT.